Each of the 19 T cell receptor beta chains below was sequenced from the same sample in a study of T-cell reconstitution after alpha-beta-depleted transplantation in children. Preparation of the TCRbeta library involved a method that used unique molecular identifiers. In TCRdb, the PCR reads were re-called with MiXCR into one record per CDR3 protein. This table holds 540,000 or so distinct CDR3 sequences, roughly 24% found once. The sample consisted of PBMCs, mostly from graft donor cells, taken 360 days after TCRalphabeta/CD19-depleted stem cell transplant. The receptors were gathered from a boy younger than two who had a stem cell transplant for acute myeloid leukemia, so the T cells may come from the graft donor.

This clonotype has only a few counts. The chain combines TRBV7-7 with TRBJ2-5, with D tentatively TRBD2 (5 bases). Trimming cost V 1 base and J 1 base, with 10 bases left between them. Looked up from germline, CDR1 is SSHAT and CDR2 is FNYEAQ (reference sequence). This CDR3 has 15 residues. The CDR3 loop reads CASSLDGVSQETQYF. DNA for the CDR3: TGTGCCAGCAGCTTAGACGGGGTATCCCAAGAGACCCAGTACTTC.

The chain combines TRBV5-1 with TRBJ2-2; D gene uncertain. V lost 1 base to trimming and J lost 9 bases, with 7 bases between them. Germline CDR1 and CDR2: SGHRS and YFSETQ. The CDR3 extends over 12 amino acids. The CDR3 sequence: CASSLNVRELFF. The CDR3 DNA follows: TGCGCCAGCAGCTTGAACGTTCGGGAGCTGTTTTTT.

The chain has TRBV20-1 and TRBJ2-2, with 9 bases identical to TRBD1. Unmatched junction bases numbered 6, after V lost 3 bases and J lost 1 base. The CDR3 consists of 16 residues. Germline V gene data show CDR1 as DFQATT and CDR2 as SNEGSKA (reference sequence). In DNA form, the CDR3 reads TGCAGTGCTAGGGTGCGGGGACAGGGGAACACCGGGGAGCTGTTTTTT. It is translated as CSARVRGQGNTGELFF.

This clonotype has a handful of counts. This chain uses TRBV20-1 with TRBJ2-1, with 8 positions matching TRBD1. CDR3 length: 19 amino acids. The V gene's germline CDR1 is DFQATT and CDR2 SNEGSKA (reference sequence). J lost 0 bases, V lost 7 bases, and 20 bases had no gene match. CDR3: CSVSRLWTGIRLSYNEQFF. CDR3 coding DNA: TGCAGTGTGAGTCGACTGTGGACAGGGATAAGGCTCTCCTACAATGAGCAGTTCTTC.

In its sample, this clonotype was seen many times. The chain joins TRBV12-3 or TRBV12-4 to TRBJ1-2; D unresolved. The CDR3 sequence is 12 residues long. Trimming stripped 5 bases from V and 2 bases from J, with 6 bases between. The CDR3 DNA reads TGTGCCAGCAGTCCCGGGAACTATGGCTACACCTTC. Residues: CASSPGNYGYTF.

This clonotype was recorded many times. This rearrangement joins TRBV7-2 to TRBJ2-1; 8 bases fit TRBD2. CDR1 is SGHTA and CDR2 is FQGNSA in the germline V gene. This CDR3 is 15 amino acids long. With V trimmed by 1 base and J by 5 bases, 4 bases remained unmatched. The CDR3 DNA reads as TGTGCCAGCAGCTTAGTCCGGGGGGGGAACAATGAGCAGTTCTTC. Translated: CASSLVRGGNNEQFF.

In this sample, this clonotype turned up many times. V usage is TRBV12-3 or TRBV12-4 and J usage is TRBJ2-3; the match to TRBD2 covers 8 bases. The CDR3 has 13 residues. V was pared by 10 bases and J by 0 bases, with 3 bases of the junction left unmatched. In DNA form, the CDR3 reads TGTGCCACCCGGGGGGGGAGCACAGATACGCAGTATTTT. This translates into CATRGGSTDTQYF.

At least ten counts were recorded for this clonotype. This sequence joins TRBV20-1 and TRBJ1-4; possible D gene TRBD1, 5 bases. Trimming left V 1 base short and J 8 bases short, with 17 bases between. In germline, CDR1 is DFQATT, CDR2 SNEGSKA (reference sequence). The length of the CDR3 is 15 residues. The CDR3 sequence: CSARGYGRDIEKLFF. The CDR3 coding sequence is TGCAGTGCTAGAGGTTATGGCAGGGATATCGAAAAACTGTTTTTT.

The J gene is TRBJ2-3, the V gene TRBV7-9, with D hard to call. The germline gives CDR1 SEHNR, CDR2 FQNEAQ (reference sequence). The CDR3 has 16 residues. V gave up 1 base and J gave up 2 bases, with 13 bases separating them. The CDR3 region is CASSLERRAYTDTQYF. As DNA, the CDR3 is TGTGCCAGCAGCTTAGAGCGCAGAGCATACACAGATACGCAGTATTTT.

This clonotype came up once. The chain couples TRBV6-5 to TRBJ2-1, with TRBD2 as a possible D gene (5 bases). The CDR3 totals 15 residues. Germline-derived CDR1 and CDR2 are MNHEY and SVGAGI. V was pared by 2 bases and J by 0 bases, with 8 bases between. CDR3 protein: CASSYEGGSYNEQFF. CDR3 bases: TGTGCCAGCAGTTACGAGGGTGGCTCCTACAATGAGCAGTTCTTC.

This clonotype was detected a few times. The V and J genes are TRBV20-1 and TRBJ2-5; maybe TRBD1 (6 bases). Trimming removed 0 bases from V and 10 bases from J, with 15 bases in between. The CDR3 runs 13 residues. CDR1 is DFQATT and CDR2 is SNEGSKA in the germline V gene (reference sequence). In DNA, the CDR3 is TGCAGTGCTAGAGATACGGGACATGGTAACCAGTACTTC. Its translation: CSARDTGHGNQYF.

The chain combines TRBV7-2 with TRBJ2-7; D is undetermined. The CDR3 consists of 14 residues. Trimming removed 5 bases from V and 3 bases from J, with 14 bases in between. CDR1 is SGHTA and CDR2 is FQGNSA in the germline V gene. The CDR3, as DNA: TGTGCCAGCAGCCGGGTCGGGCTTAACTACGAGCAGTACTTC. This codes for CASSRVGLNYEQYF.

This clonotype was observed many times. This sequence joins TRBV20-1 and TRBJ2-7; D is perhaps TRBD1 or TRBD2 (7 bases each). This CDR3 is 14 amino acids long. Germline values: CDR1 DFQATT, CDR2 SNEGSKA (reference sequence). V dropped 4 bases and J dropped 0 bases, with 13 bases sitting between them. CDR3 DNA: TGCAGTGCTACCCAGGGGGGGAGCTCCTACGAGCAGTACGTC. Amino acid sequence: CSATQGGSSYEQYV.

This clonotype was observed a few times. The V call is TRBV10-3, the J call TRBJ2-3; D not certain. Germline loops: CDR1 ENHRY, CDR2 SYGVKD. Trimming cost V 3 bases and J 4 bases, with 11 bases left between them. This CDR3 has 14 amino acids. CDR3 protein: CAISDVRSSDTQYF. The CDR3 coding sequence is TGTGCCATCAGTGACGTGAGGAGCTCAGATACGCAGTATTTT.

CDR3 nucleotides: TGTGCCAGCAGCCAAGAGACTAGTCCTCTTAGCACAGATACGCAGTATTTT. It translates to CASSQETSPLSTDTQYF. The rearrangement joins TRBV3-1 to TRBJ2-3, with D possibly TRBD2 on 6 matching bases. There are 17 residues in the CDR3. Germline V gene lookup returns CDR1 LGHDT and CDR2 YNNKEL (reference sequence). V shed 0 bases and J shed 0 bases, with 13 bases lying between them.

V is TRBV6-4 and J is TRBJ1-1; no clear D gene. CDR1 is MRHNA, CDR2 SNTAGT, per germline. Trimming shortened V by 8 bases and J by 2 bases, and 9 bases separated the two germline ends. This CDR3 comprises 12 residues. The CDR3 sequence is CASGGFNTEAFF. In DNA form, the CDR3 reads TGTGCCAGCGGAGGATTTAACACTGAAGCTTTCTTT.

In its sample, this clonotype was seen many times. The J gene is TRBJ2-3, the V gene TRBV12-3 or TRBV12-4, with D possibly TRBD1 on 6 matching bases. CDR3 length: 14 amino acids. The V end was cut by 6 bases, the J end by 4 bases, with 14 bases between. The CDR3 DNA reads as TGTGCCAGCAGCCAGACCCAGGGGCCAGATACGCAGTATTTT. Encoded protein: CASSQTQGPDTQYF.

Ten or more counts support this clonotype. The chain carries TRBV5-1 and TRBJ2-3; TRBD2 matches at 12 bases. V lost 3 bases, J lost 2 bases, and 4 bases stayed unmatched. Germline V gene data show CDR1 as SGHRS and CDR2 as YFSETQ. There are 16 residues in the CDR3. The DNA for the CDR3 is TGCGCCAGCAGCTCCGGACTAGCGGGGAACACAGATACGCAGTATTTT. This translates into CASSSGLAGNTDTQYF.

This clonotype was seen a single time. The chain joins TRBV4-3 to TRBJ1-6; D uncertain. Trimming removed 4 bases from V and 0 bases from J, with 16 bases in between. This CDR3 has 18 amino acids. The germline V gene has CDR1 LGHNA and CDR2 YSLEER. CDR3 nucleotides: TGCGCCAGCAGCCCCCAAGGAGGGAGTAGCTCCTATAATTCACCCCTCCACTTT. This encodes CASSPQGGSSSYNSPLHF.